These 30 T cell receptor beta chains were all obtained from the same sample, sequenced in a study of shared clonotypes between healthy human individuals. Only in-frame clones appear in the TCRdb table, and some are missing; sequencing was by immunoSEQ multiplex PCR. The sample holds roughly 530,000 clones, 90% to 96% seen once. The source material was naive CD4+ T cells sorted from blood. The subset here: CD45RA+ positively selected. The receptors shown here come from a woman aged 30 to 39 in good health.

The V call is TRBV7-9, the J call TRBJ2-3; D is ambiguous. V was clipped by 6 bases and J by 3 bases, with 13 bases between them. Germline loops: CDR1 SEHNR, CDR2 FQNEAQ (reference sequence). The CDR3 is 14 residues long. The CDR3 spells CASSYDPTTDTQYF. CDR3 nucleotide sequence: TGTGCCAGCAGTTACGACCCGACGACAGATACGCAGTATTTT.

The gene calls are TRBV7-2 and TRBJ1-5, with D possibly TRBD1 on 5 matching bases. This CDR3 region has 14 residues. Trimming left V 1 base short and J 9 bases short, with 13 bases between. Germline CDR1 reads SGHTA; CDR2 reads FQGNSA. The CDR3 region has the DNA TGTGCCAGCAGCTTAGAGACAGCGGAGGTGCCCCAGCATTTT. Residues: CASSLETAEVPQHF.

This sequence joins TRBV5-1 and TRBJ1-6; TRBD1 aligns across 8 bases. V lost 4 bases, J lost 8 bases, and 8 bases stayed unmatched. The CDR3 is 15 residues long. The germline gives CDR1 SGHRS, CDR2 YFSETQ. The DNA for the CDR3 is TGCGCCAGCAGCCCACGGACAGGGCGGGATTCACCCCTCCACTTT. Translation: CASSPRTGRDSPLHF.

The genes are TRBV19 and TRBJ1-1, with 9 bases fitting TRBD1. The CDR3 consists of 15 residues. With 6 bases clipped from V and 3 bases from J, the junction kept 8 bases outside the gene matches. Germline assignment: CDR1 LNHDA and CDR2 SQIVND (reference sequence). CDR3 region: CASSRTGVVDTEAFF. The CDR3 nucleotides are TGTGCCAGTAGCCGGACAGGGGTGGTTGACACTGAAGCTTTCTTT.

The chain joins TRBV7-3 to TRBJ2-3; 8 bases fit TRBD1. Germline CDR1 is SGHTA and CDR2 is FQGTGA. This CDR3 is 16 amino acids long. The junction had 7 bases not matched to a gene; V was cut back by 5 bases and J by 0 bases. CDR3 loop: CASSLGQGPSTDTQYF. CDR3 DNA sequence: TGTGCCAGCAGCCTCGGACAGGGTCCTAGCACAGATACGCAGTATTTT.

For the CDR3, the DNA is TGTGCCAGCAGCAGTGTCGCGGGAGCAACCTACGAGCAGTACTTC. Translated, it gives CASSSVAGATYEQYF. This chain uses TRBV28 with TRBJ2-7; 7 bases align to TRBD2. Unmatched junction bases numbered 10, after V lost 6 bases and J lost 2 bases. Germline assignment: CDR1 MDHEN and CDR2 SYDVKM. This CDR3 spans 15 amino acids.

The chain joins TRBV9 to TRBJ1-2; D gene uncertain. The CDR3 consists of 13 residues. Trimming cost V 0 bases and J 8 bases, with 11 bases left between them. Germline CDR1 reads SGDLS; CDR2 reads YYNGEE. The CDR3 DNA reads TGTGCCAGCAGCGTAGGAGGGATAGACGGCTACACCTTC. It specifies CASSVGGIDGYTF. The full variable domain, in which reference TRBV9 and TRBJ1-2 provide the parts outside the CDR3, is DSGVTQTPKHLITATGQRVTLRCSPRSGDLSVYWYQQSLDQGLQFLIQYYNGEERAKGNILERFSAQQFPDLHSELNLSSLELGDSALYFCASSVGGIDGYTFGSGTRLTVV.

The V gene is TRBV18, the J gene TRBJ1-6; no clear D gene. Germline-derived CDR1 and CDR2 are KGHSH and LQKENI. The CDR3 sequence is 16 residues long. V dropped 3 bases and J dropped 10 bases, with 19 bases sitting between them. DNA of the CDR3: TGTGCCAGCTCACCTCCCCGGGCGGGGAGGGTCTCACCCCTCCACTTT. It translates to CASSPPRAGRVSPLHF.

This clone was found once. The chain recombines TRBV19 with TRBJ2-3; 7 bases fit TRBD1. V shed 6 bases, J shed 3 bases, and the junction held 6 bases outside the gene matches. CDR3 length equals 14 residues. Germline assignment: CDR1 LNHDA and CDR2 SQIVND (reference sequence). The CDR3 DNA is TGTGCCAGTAGAATACAGGGGCATACAGATACGCAGTATTTT. It codes for CASRIQGHTDTQYF.

V is TRBV29-1 and J is TRBJ1-2, with D perhaps matching TRBD1 (5 bases). Trimming removed 4 bases at V and 1 base at J, with 10 bases between. Germline loops: CDR1 SQVTM, CDR2 ANQGSEA. This CDR3 has 13 amino acids. The CDR3 spells CSVGQGDNYGYTF. CDR3 DNA sequence: TGCAGCGTTGGGCAGGGCGATAACTATGGCTACACCTTC.

The chain is built from TRBV30 and TRBJ2-3; tentatively, D is TRBD2 (5 bases). CDR1 is GTSNPN, CDR2 SVGIG, per germline (reference sequence). With 2 bases removed from V and 4 bases from J, the gap between germline ends came to 16 bases. This CDR3 has 15 amino acids. For the CDR3, the DNA is TGTGCCTGGAGTTACAGCGGAACCGCGCCAGATACGCAGTATTTT. The encoded protein is CAWSYSGTAPDTQYF. Drawing the rest from reference TRBV30 and TRBJ2-3, the complete variable domain is SQTIHQWPATLVQPVGSPLSLECTVEGTSNPNLYWYRQAAGRGLQLLFYSVGIGQISSEVPQNLSASRPQDRQFILSSKKLLLSDSGFYLCAWSYSGTAPDTQYFGPGTRLTVL.

The chain has TRBV18 and TRBJ2-7; 8 bases are shared with TRBD1. The CDR3 covers 14 residues. J gave up 2 bases and V 6 bases, and 6 bases lay outside the gene matches. Germline CDR1 KGHSH, CDR2 LQKENI. CDR3 in amino acids: CASSTTGEAYEQYF. The CDR3 coding sequence is TGTGCCAGCTCCACGACAGGGGAGGCCTACGAGCAGTACTTC.

On this clone itself: The same CDR3 is also encoded by other DNA sequences in this sample. This chain's CDR3 is CASSPTESSYNEQFF. The CDR3 DNA reads TGTGCCAGCTCACCTACGGAGAGCTCCTACAATGAGCAGTTCTTC. The chain has TRBV18 and TRBJ2-1; D remains ambiguous. Looked up from germline, CDR1 is KGHSH and CDR2 is LQKENI. The CDR3 totals 15 residues. V dropped 3 bases and J dropped 0 bases, with 9 bases sitting between them.

The chain joins TRBV7-9 to TRBJ2-3, with TRBD2 identical over 8 bases. This CDR3 spans 15 amino acids. Per the germline V gene, CDR1 is SEHNR and CDR2 is FQNEAQ (reference sequence). Trimming at V came to 1 base and at J to 4 bases, leaving 4 bases not matched to a gene. The CDR3 region has the DNA TGTGCCAGCAGCTTAGTTGCGGGAGGCGCAGATACGCAGTATTTT. Translating it yields CASSLVAGGADTQYF.

The rearrangement joins TRBV7-9 to TRBJ1-5; D uncertain. The CDR3 consists of 13 residues. Per the germline V gene, CDR1 is SEHNR and CDR2 is FQNEAQ (reference sequence). V dropped 1 base and J dropped 3 bases, with 4 bases sitting between them. The CDR3 is CASSLGFNQPQHF. CDR3 DNA: TGTGCCAGCAGCTTAGGATTCAATCAGCCCCAGCATTTT.

The chain employs TRBV27 and TRBJ1-2, with TRBD1 identical over 7 bases. The germline gives CDR1 MNHEY, CDR2 SMNVEV (reference sequence). V lost 2 bases to trimming and J lost 4 bases; unmatched junction nucleotides: 4. The CDR3 loop spans 14 amino acids. The CDR3 DNA reads as TGTGCCAGCAGTTTACGGGCAGGGGGCTATGGCTACACCTTC. This encodes CASSLRAGGYGYTF.

This sequence joins TRBV28 and TRBJ2-3; either TRBD1 or TRBD2 may fit D (5 bases each). Trimming took off 4 bases at V and 6 bases at J, with 20 bases between the two ends. Germline lookup yields CDR1 MDHEN and CDR2 SYDVKM. The CDR3 runs to 16 residues. In DNA, the CDR3 is TGTGCCAGCAGTTCTGCCGGGGCCGCGAAAGTGGATACGCAGTATTTT. Its translation: CASSSAGAAKVDTQYF. Drawing the rest from reference TRBV28 and TRBJ2-3, the complete variable domain is DVKVTQSSRYLVKRTGEKVFLECVQDMDHENMFWYRQDPGLGLRLIYFSYDVKMKEKGDIPEGYSVSREKKERFSLILESASTNQTSMYLCASSSAGAAKVDTQYFGPGTRLTVL.

The J gene is TRBJ1-5, the V gene TRBV15, with D possibly matching TRBD1 (6 bases). Germline V gene sequence: CDR1 LNHNV, CDR2 YYDKDF (reference sequence). With 1 base removed from V and 7 bases from J, the gap between germline ends came to 14 bases. This CDR3 region has 15 residues. The CDR3, as DNA: TGTGCCACCAGCAGAGGAGGTACAGGGACCCAGCCCCAGCATTTT. Translating gives CATSRGGTGTQPQHF.

The chain uses TRBV19 and TRBJ2-7; 7 nucleotides match TRBD1. Losses at the gene ends were 3 bases for V and 4 bases for J; bases not matched to a gene: 9. Germline CDR1 reads LNHDA; CDR2 reads SQIVND (reference sequence). This CDR3 comprises 15 residues. The CDR3 spells CASSILQGDLYEQYF. CDR3 nucleotides: TGTGCCAGTAGTATCCTGCAGGGGGATCTATACGAGCAGTACTTC.

The rearrangement joins TRBV6-1 to TRBJ2-3, with D possibly being TRBD2 (5 bases). The V end was cut by 10 bases, the J end by 2 bases, with 13 bases between. The germline V gene encodes CDR1 MNHNS and CDR2 SASEGT. The CDR3 length is 13 residues. In DNA, the CDR3 is TGTGCCACCGCCCTAGCCTACACAGATACGCAGTATTTT. Encoded protein: CATALAYTDTQYF.

This chain joins TRBV27 and TRBJ1-2; TRBD1 matches at 8 bases. CDR1 and CDR2 from the germline V gene are MNHEY and SMNVEV (reference sequence). V shed 2 bases, J shed 2 bases, and the junction held 4 bases outside the gene matches. This CDR3 has 15 residues. This CDR3 reads CASSLIGQGNYGYTF. The CDR3 DNA follows: TGTGCCAGCAGTTTAATCGGACAGGGAAACTATGGCTACACCTTC.

This chain uses TRBV7-2 with TRBJ2-5; D is perhaps TRBD2 (5 bases). This CDR3 region has 14 residues. The V end lost 3 bases, the J end lost 11 bases, and 19 bases lay between the germline ends. From germline, CDR1 is SGHTA and CDR2 FQGNSA. The CDR3 bases are TGTGCCAGCAGCTTTATCCTAGCCCCAGCGGAGCAGTACTTC. This encodes CASSFILAPAEQYF.

The chain couples TRBV28 to TRBJ2-2; a weak D match, TRBD1 (6 bases). This CDR3 has 19 amino acids. Germline V lookup: CDR1 MDHEN, CDR2 SYDVKM. V gave up 4 bases and J gave up 3 bases, with 24 bases separating them. CDR3 residues: CASSSHATTHRADTGELFF. CDR3 DNA sequence: TGTGCCAGCAGTTCTCACGCGACGACCCACAGGGCCGACACCGGGGAGCTGTTTTTT.

The chain uses TRBV6-1 and TRBJ2-1; TRBD1 matches at 9 bases. The CDR3 covers 15 residues. Per the germline V gene, CDR1 is MNHNS and CDR2 is SASEGT. The junction had 3 bases not matched to a gene; V was cut back by 6 bases and J by 0 bases. CDR3 nucleotide sequence: TGTGCCAGCAGAGAGACAGGGGGCTCCTACAATGAGCAGTTCTTC. Encoded protein: CASRETGGSYNEQFF.

The chain links TRBV28 to TRBJ1-2; D possibly corresponds to TRBD1 (5 bases). V lost 7 bases to trimming and J lost 1 base, with 13 bases between them. The germline V gene has CDR1 MDHEN and CDR2 SYDVKM. This CDR3 has 14 amino acids. The DNA for the CDR3 is TGTGCCAGCACCACCGGGGGGAATAACTATGGCTACACCTTC. It codes for CASTTGGNNYGYTF.

V gene TRBV4-1 combines with J gene TRBJ2-5; D is uncertain. CDR1 is MGHRA and CDR2 is YSYEKL in the germline V gene. The ends were cut back, 4 bases at V and 5 bases at J, with 14 bases in the middle. CDR3 length: 14 amino acids. CDR3 region: CASSPRWNGETQYF. The CDR3 nucleotides read TGCGCCAGCAGCCCCCGATGGAACGGGGAGACCCAGTACTTC.

The chain links TRBV11-2 to TRBJ2-7, with D possibly matching TRBD2 (6 bases). Germline V gene data show CDR1 as SGHAT and CDR2 as FQNNGV. V was trimmed by 5 bases and J by 0 bases, leaving 20 bases between them. CDR3 length: 17 residues. DNA of the CDR3: TGTGCCAGCAGCCAATGGGGAGGAAGCGGGTCCTCCTACGAGCAGTACTTC. The encoded protein is CASSQWGGSGSSYEQYF.

This sequence joins TRBV7-9 and TRBJ1-2; D is ambiguous. The CDR3 has 14 residues. Per germline, CDR1 SEHNR and CDR2 FQNEAQ (reference sequence). Trimming removed 2 bases from V and 1 base from J, with 8 bases in between. The CDR3 protein is CASSLSGDNYGYTF. CDR3 coding DNA: TGTGCCAGCAGCTTATCCGGGGATAACTATGGCTACACCTTC.

This clone showed up just once. The chain has TRBV18 and TRBJ2-7; D may correspond to TRBD1 or TRBD2 (6 bases each). V was cut by 4 bases and J by 0 bases, with 10 bases left in between. The CDR3 runs 14 residues. The germline V gene has CDR1 KGHSH and CDR2 LQKENI. The CDR3 coding sequence is TGTGCCAGCTCACGCGGGACAATCTCCTACGAGCAGTACTTC. It translates to CASSRGTISYEQYF.

The J gene is TRBJ1-5, the V gene TRBV7-9; tentatively, D is TRBD1 (6 bases). CDR1 is SEHNR, CDR2 FQNEAQ, per germline (reference sequence). Between the trimmed V and J ends, which lost 1 base and 4 bases, there was a span of 11 bases. CDR3 length: 15 residues. CDR3 in DNA: TGTGCCAGCAGCTTAGATCAGGGGAGGAATCAGCCCCAGCATTTT. It codes for CASSLDQGRNQPQHF.